This passage covers 3 T cell receptor beta chains from one sample sequenced in a study of shared clonotypes between healthy human individuals. The repertoire was sequenced with immunoSEQ multiplex PCR; TCRdb's copy has only in-frame clones and lacks some. The table shows 85,000 to 100,000 clones, with roughly two thirds occurring only once. Sequenced: memory CD8+ T cells sorted from blood. Subset of the sample: CD45RO+ cells pooled with CCR7-negative TemRA cells. The receptor source for this set is a man aged 30 to 45 in good health.

Written as DNA, the CDR3 is TGTGCCAGTAGTACGGGACAGGATACGAACAATGAGCAGTTCTTC. It encodes CASSTGQDTNNEQFF. The chain is built from TRBV19 and TRBJ2-1; TRBD1 matches 8 bases. J lost 5 bases, V lost 4 bases, and 7 bases had no gene match. CDR1 and CDR2 from the germline V gene are LNHDA and SQIVND (reference sequence). This CDR3 comprises 15 residues.

The chain recombines TRBV6-6 with TRBJ2-3, with D possibly being TRBD1 (7 bases). CDR1 and CDR2 from the germline V gene are MNHNY and SVGAGI (reference sequence). This CDR3 has 14 amino acids. V was cut by 6 bases and J by 4 bases, with 14 bases left in between. Here the CDR3 DNA reads TGTGCCAGCAGCCCCCAGGGGGGCGCAGATACGCAGTATTTT. It translates to CASSPQGGADTQYF.

This clone was counted between two and nine times. The chain carries TRBV7-9 and TRBJ2-5; no reliable D call. Germline-derived CDR1 and CDR2 are SEHNR and FQNEAQ (reference sequence). This CDR3 region has 14 residues. Deletions cut 5 bases from V and 5 bases from J, with 15 bases between. CDR3 in amino acids: CASSELLAVETQYF. The DNA of the CDR3 is TGTGCCAGCAGCGAGCTCTTGGCTGTTGAGACCCAGTACTTC.